These T cell receptor beta chains were read from a single sample in a study of cytomegalovirus exposure and HLA in healthy donors. TCRdb keeps only in-frame clones here, not all; method: immunoSEQ multiplex PCR. The sample contains approximately 100,000 clones, 76% of which appear only once. The specimen was PBMCs. These receptors all come from a woman in her thirties or forties in good health and CMV-seropositive. Each CDR3 is given with its conserved first and last residue. A D gene is named only where the DNA matches it firmly. Clone size is given for some rows only: seen once, a few or many times, or a class if the clone is expanded.

v_call: TRBV4-1; clone_size: -; j_call: TRBJ2-2; d_call: TRBD1; cdr3_aa: CASSLRQGAGTGELFF; cdr3_nt: TGCGCCAGCAGCCTTCGACAGGGGGCGGGCACCGGGGAGCTGTTTTTT
v_call: TRBV18; clone_size: -; j_call: TRBJ2-5; d_call: TRBD1; cdr3_aa: CASSRDRETQYF; cdr3_nt: TGTGCCAGCTCAAGGGACAGGGAGACCCAGTACTTC
v_call: TRBV12-5; clone_size: -; j_call: TRBJ1-2; d_call: TRBD1; cdr3_aa: CASGLGDSSYTF; cdr3_nt: TGTGCTAGTGGTTTGGGGGACAGCAGCTACACCTTC
v_call: TRBV5-1; clone_size: few; j_call: TRBJ2-2; d_call: TRBD2; cdr3_aa: CASSLTSGLNTGELFF; cdr3_nt: TGCGCCAGCAGCTTGACTAGCGGGCTGAACACCGGGGAGCTGTTTTTT
v_call: TRBV4-1; clone_size: -; j_call: TRBJ1-5; d_call: -; cdr3_aa: CASSPLGGGRNQPQHF; cdr3_nt: TGCGCCAGCAGCCCGCTGGGAGGCGGACGCAATCAGCCCCAGCATTTT
v_call: TRBV6-5; clone_size: -; j_call: TRBJ1-2; d_call: TRBD1; cdr3_aa: CASSADRGLGYTF; cdr3_nt: TGTGCCAGCAGTGCGGACAGGGGGCTGGGCTACACCTTC
v_call: TRBV6-6; clone_size: few; j_call: TRBJ2-7; d_call: -; cdr3_aa: CASSIVYEQYF; cdr3_nt: TGTGCCAGCAGCATTGTCTACGAGCAGTACTTC
v_call: TRBV2; clone_size: -; j_call: TRBJ2-3; d_call: -; cdr3_aa: CASTTGPEGSTDTQYF; cdr3_nt: TGTGCCAGCACTACGGGTCCTGAGGGTAGCACAGATACGCAGTATTTT
v_call: TRBV29-1; clone_size: once; j_call: TRBJ2-7; d_call: -; cdr3_aa: CSVVTRSTGYEQYF; cdr3_nt: TGCAGCGTGGTAACGCGGTCAACGGGCTACGAGCAGTACTTC
v_call: TRBV4-1; clone_size: -; j_call: TRBJ2-7; d_call: TRBD1; cdr3_aa: CASSARAGTGPYEQYF; cdr3_nt: TGCGCCAGCAGCGCCCGGGCCGGGACAGGGCCCTACGAGCAGTACTTC
v_call: TRBV7-8; clone_size: -; j_call: TRBJ2-3; d_call: TRBD2; cdr3_aa: CASSLGLAGAGDTQYF; cdr3_nt: TGTGCCAGCAGCTTGGGTCTAGCGGGGGCTGGAGATACGCAGTATTTT
v_call: TRBV4-1; clone_size: -; j_call: TRBJ2-5; d_call: -; cdr3_aa: CAGSLLLKTAQETQYF; cdr3_nt: TGCGCCGGCAGCCTTCTCCTCAAGACAGCGCAAGAGACCCAGTACTTC
v_call: TRBV7-8; clone_size: -; j_call: TRBJ1-1; d_call: -; cdr3_aa: CASSWTQGNTEAFF; cdr3_nt: TGTGCCAGCAGCTGGACACAGGGAAACACTGAAGCTTTCTTT
v_call: TRBV25-1; clone_size: -; j_call: TRBJ2-7; d_call: -; cdr3_aa: CASTHRERREQYF; cdr3_nt: TGTGCCAGCACCCACAGGGAAAGGAGAGAGCAGTACTTC
v_call: TRBV7-8; clone_size: -; j_call: TRBJ2-5; d_call: TRBD2; cdr3_aa: CASRLQRGGRGETQYF; cdr3_nt: TGTGCCAGCAGGCTCCAGCGGGGGGGCCGGGGAGAGACCCAGTACTTC
v_call: TRBV5-1; clone_size: -; j_call: TRBJ2-7; d_call: -; cdr3_aa: CASRFRTATYEQYF; cdr3_nt: TGCGCCAGCAGATTCCGGACAGCCACCTACGAGCAGTACTTC
v_call: TRBV7-9; clone_size: few; j_call: TRBJ2-1; d_call: TRBD2; cdr3_aa: CASSLSSGTSGEQFF; cdr3_nt: TGTGCCAGCAGCCTTTCATCCGGGACTAGCGGAGAGCAGTTCTTC
v_call: TRBV2; clone_size: -; j_call: TRBJ2-4; d_call: TRBD1; cdr3_aa: CASSESQGARNIQYF; cdr3_nt: TGTGCCAGCAGTGAGTCACAGGGGGCGAGAAACATTCAGTACTTC
v_call: TRBV10-3; clone_size: -; j_call: TRBJ2-5; d_call: -; cdr3_aa: CAITGIAGETQYF; cdr3_nt: TGTGCCATCACCGGGATAGCTGGAGAGACCCAGTACTTC
v_call: TRBV5-1; clone_size: -; j_call: TRBJ1-2; d_call: TRBD1; cdr3_aa: CASSLDRGRSGYTF; cdr3_nt: TGCGCCAGCAGCTTGGACAGGGGGCGAAGCGGCTACACCTTC
v_call: TRBV2; clone_size: -; j_call: TRBJ2-2; d_call: -; cdr3_aa: CASSAGPLTGELFF; cdr3_nt: TGTGCCAGCAGTGCCGGTCCCCTCACCGGGGAGCTGTTTTTT
v_call: TRBV5-4; clone_size: -; j_call: TRBJ2-1; d_call: TRBD2; cdr3_aa: CASSSGLAAYNEQFF; cdr3_nt: TGTGCCAGCAGTAGCGGGCTAGCGGCCTACAATGAGCAGTTCTTC
v_call: TRBV6-5; clone_size: -; j_call: TRBJ2-7; d_call: -; cdr3_aa: CASSYTGSYEQYF; cdr3_nt: TGTGCCAGCAGTTACACGGGCTCCTACGAGCAGTACTTC
v_call: TRBV18; clone_size: -; j_call: TRBJ2-1; d_call: -; cdr3_aa: CASSQNSPNRGLENEQFF; cdr3_nt: TGTGCCAGCTCACAGAACTCCCCAAATCGGGGGTTGGAGAATGAGCAGTTCTTC
v_call: TRBV6-5; clone_size: few; j_call: TRBJ1-4; d_call: TRBD1; cdr3_aa: CASRRTGKNEKLFF; cdr3_nt: TGTGCCAGCAGGAGGACAGGCAAGAATGAAAAACTGTTTTTT
v_call: TRBV6-4; clone_size: -; j_call: TRBJ1-1; d_call: -; cdr3_aa: CASGSGFVAFF; cdr3_nt: TGTGCCAGCGGGTCGGGGTTCGTAGCTTTCTTT
v_call: TRBV5-5; clone_size: -; j_call: TRBJ1-2; d_call: -; cdr3_aa: CASSLAQGGYGYTF; cdr3_nt: TGTGCCAGCAGCTTGGCACAGGGTGGCTATGGCTACACCTTC
v_call: TRBV29-1; clone_size: -; j_call: TRBJ2-3; d_call: TRBD2; cdr3_aa: CSAGTSGADTQYF; cdr3_nt: TGCAGCGCCGGGACTAGCGGCGCAGATACGCAGTATTTT
v_call: TRBV19; clone_size: -; j_call: TRBJ1-1; d_call: TRBD1; cdr3_aa: CASSSWGTAGEAFF; cdr3_nt: TGTGCCAGTAGTAGTTGGGGGACAGCCGGAGAAGCTTTCTTT
v_call: TRBV6-1; clone_size: -; j_call: TRBJ2-7; d_call: TRBD2; cdr3_aa: CASSEFWSSGTYEQYF; cdr3_nt: TGTGCCAGCAGTGAATTTTGGTCTAGCGGTACCTACGAGCAGTACTTC
v_call: TRBV2; clone_size: -; j_call: TRBJ1-5; d_call: TRBD1; cdr3_aa: CATSRTGGNQPQHF; cdr3_nt: TGTGCCACCTCGAGGACAGGAGGCAATCAGCCCCAGCATTTT
v_call: TRBV5-1; clone_size: -; j_call: TRBJ2-2; d_call: TRBD1; cdr3_aa: CASSPGTAANTGELFF; cdr3_nt: TGCGCCAGCAGCCCCGGGACAGCCGCGAACACCGGGGAGCTGTTTTTT
v_call: TRBV11-2; clone_size: -; j_call: TRBJ2-1; d_call: TRBD2; cdr3_aa: CASSLLAGGTSAEQFF; cdr3_nt: TGTGCCAGCAGTCTACTAGCGGGGGGTACCTCAGCTGAGCAGTTCTTC
v_call: TRBV5-4; clone_size: -; j_call: TRBJ2-5; d_call: -; cdr3_aa: CASSFDATGTQYF; cdr3_nt: TGTGCCAGCAGCTTCGACGCGACGGGGACCCAGTACTTC
v_call: TRBV5-1; clone_size: -; j_call: TRBJ2-5; d_call: TRBD2; cdr3_aa: CASSPLAGGQETQYF; cdr3_nt: TGCGCCAGCAGCCCCCTCGCGGGGGGTCAAGAGACCCAGTACTTC
v_call: TRBV4-2; clone_size: -; j_call: TRBJ1-6; d_call: TRBD1; cdr3_aa: CASSQEAQGADSPLHF; cdr3_nt: TGTGCCAGCAGCCAAGAAGCGCAGGGGGCTGATTCACCCCTCCACTTT
v_call: TRBV6-5; clone_size: -; j_call: TRBJ1-1; d_call: TRBD1; cdr3_aa: CASSRPGTGDTEAFF; cdr3_nt: TGTGCCAGCAGCCGACCCGGGACAGGAGACACTGAAGCTTTCTTT
v_call: TRBV5-1; clone_size: -; j_call: TRBJ1-1; d_call: -; cdr3_aa: CASSLAQGSEAFF; cdr3_nt: TGCGCCAGCAGCTTGGCCCAGGGAAGCGAAGCTTTCTTT
v_call: TRBV9; clone_size: -; j_call: TRBJ2-3; d_call: -; cdr3_aa: CASSPYLDTQYF; cdr3_nt: TGTGCCAGCAGCCCCTACTTGGATACGCAGTATTTT
v_call: TRBV6-6; clone_size: -; j_call: TRBJ2-5; d_call: -; cdr3_aa: CASTLRGTQYF; cdr3_nt: TGTGCCAGCACCCTACGGGGGACCCAGTACTTC
v_call: TRBV5-3; clone_size: -; j_call: TRBJ2-1; d_call: TRBD2; cdr3_aa: CARSGVPIAGGAYNEQFF; cdr3_nt: TGTGCCAGAAGCGGAGTACCTATAGCGGGGGGGGCCTACAATGAGCAGTTCTTC
v_call: TRBV9; clone_size: -; j_call: TRBJ1-3; d_call: -; cdr3_aa: CASSPEPQGIGGNTIYF; cdr3_nt: TGTGCCAGCAGCCCCGAGCCCCAGGGAATTGGTGGAAACACCATATATTTT
v_call: TRBV30; clone_size: -; j_call: TRBJ2-1; d_call: TRBD1; cdr3_aa: CAWGGRGQGWNEQFF; cdr3_nt: TGTGCCTGGGGGGGCCGGGGACAGGGGTGGAATGAGCAGTTCTTC
v_call: TRBV5-1; clone_size: few; j_call: TRBJ1-6; d_call: -; cdr3_aa: CASSLLRRGSNSPLHF; cdr3_nt: TGCGCCAGCAGCTTACTCAGGAGGGGCTCTAATTCACCCCTCCACTTT
v_call: TRBV4-2; clone_size: -; j_call: TRBJ1-1; d_call: -; cdr3_aa: CAGSQDEAMNTEAFF; cdr3_nt: TGTGCCGGCAGCCAAGATGAGGCGATGAACACTGAAGCTTTCTTT
v_call: TRBV18; clone_size: -; j_call: TRBJ1-2; d_call: -; cdr3_aa: CASSPMEPDYGYTF; cdr3_nt: TGTGCCAGCTCACCCATGGAGCCAGACTATGGCTACACCTTC
v_call: TRBV6-5; clone_size: -; j_call: TRBJ2-7; d_call: -; cdr3_aa: CASRRSSYEQYF; cdr3_nt: TGTGCCAGCAGGAGATCGTCCTACGAGCAGTACTTC
v_call: TRBV2; clone_size: -; j_call: TRBJ1-4; d_call: TRBD1; cdr3_aa: CASRADRAGEKLFF; cdr3_nt: TGTGCCAGCAGGGCGGACAGGGCAGGGGAAAAACTGTTTTTT
v_call: TRBV4-1; clone_size: -; j_call: TRBJ2-7; d_call: TRBD2; cdr3_aa: CASSQALRTSGGTYEQYF; cdr3_nt: TGCGCCAGCAGCCAAGCTCTAAGGACTAGCGGGGGAACCTACGAGCAGTACTTC
v_call: TRBV5-4; clone_size: -; j_call: TRBJ1-2; d_call: -; cdr3_aa: CASSLEGVYGYTF; cdr3_nt: TGTGCCAGCAGCTTGGAGGGAGTCTATGGCTACACCTTC
v_call: TRBV7-2; clone_size: -; j_call: TRBJ1-2; d_call: TRBD1; cdr3_aa: CASSLRTGRGYTF; cdr3_nt: TGTGCCAGCAGCCTACGGACAGGCCGTGGCTACACCTTC
v_call: TRBV11-2; clone_size: -; j_call: TRBJ2-7; d_call: -; cdr3_aa: CASSLDRVSYEQYF; cdr3_nt: TGTGCCAGCAGCTTAGACAGGGTCTCCTACGAGCAGTACTTC
v_call: TRBV5-1; clone_size: -; j_call: TRBJ1-5; d_call: -; cdr3_aa: CASSLEGVSNQPQHF; cdr3_nt: TGCGCCAGCAGCTTGGAGGGGGTTAGCAATCAGCCCCAGCATTTT
v_call: TRBV25-1; clone_size: -; j_call: TRBJ1-2; d_call: TRBD1; cdr3_aa: CATSDRVDYGYTF; cdr3_nt: TGTGCCACCTCGGACAGGGTCGACTATGGCTACACCTTC
v_call: TRBV19; clone_size: once; j_call: TRBJ2-3; d_call: -; cdr3_aa: CASTKQGTRTDTQYF; cdr3_nt: TGTGCCAGTACTAAACAGGGAACACGCACAGATACGCAGTATTTT
v_call: TRBV5-1; clone_size: -; j_call: TRBJ2-7; d_call: -; cdr3_aa: CASSLVGDYEQYF; cdr3_nt: TGCGCCAGCAGCTTGGTGGGGGACTACGAGCAGTACTTC
v_call: TRBV5-1; clone_size: -; j_call: TRBJ2-3; d_call: -; cdr3_aa: CASSLVAGATDTQYF; cdr3_nt: TGCGCCAGCAGCTTGGTCGCGGGGGCCACAGATACGCAGTATTTT
v_call: TRBV29-1; clone_size: -; j_call: TRBJ1-4; d_call: TRBD1; cdr3_aa: CSVSRTGSSNEKLFF; cdr3_nt: TGCAGCGTATCCCGGACAGGGTCCTCTAATGAAAAACTGTTTTTT
v_call: TRBV5-4; clone_size: -; j_call: TRBJ2-5; d_call: -; cdr3_aa: CASSFLQGRETQYF; cdr3_nt: TGTGCCAGCAGCTTCCTACAGGGTCGGGAGACCCAGTACTTC